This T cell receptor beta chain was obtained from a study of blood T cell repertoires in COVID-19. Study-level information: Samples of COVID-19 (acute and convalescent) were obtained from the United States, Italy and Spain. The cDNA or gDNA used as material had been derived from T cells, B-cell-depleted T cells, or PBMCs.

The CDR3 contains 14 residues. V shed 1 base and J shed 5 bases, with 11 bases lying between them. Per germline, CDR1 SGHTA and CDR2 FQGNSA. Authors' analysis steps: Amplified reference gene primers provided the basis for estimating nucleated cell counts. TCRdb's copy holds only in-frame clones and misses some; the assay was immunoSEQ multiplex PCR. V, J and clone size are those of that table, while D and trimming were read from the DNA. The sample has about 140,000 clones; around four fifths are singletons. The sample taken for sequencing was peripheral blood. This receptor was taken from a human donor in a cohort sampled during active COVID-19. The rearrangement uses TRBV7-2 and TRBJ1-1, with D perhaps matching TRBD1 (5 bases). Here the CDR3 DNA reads TGTGCCAGCAGCTTAGGGGGGGAATTAACTGAAGCTTTCTTT. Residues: CASSLGGELTEAFF.